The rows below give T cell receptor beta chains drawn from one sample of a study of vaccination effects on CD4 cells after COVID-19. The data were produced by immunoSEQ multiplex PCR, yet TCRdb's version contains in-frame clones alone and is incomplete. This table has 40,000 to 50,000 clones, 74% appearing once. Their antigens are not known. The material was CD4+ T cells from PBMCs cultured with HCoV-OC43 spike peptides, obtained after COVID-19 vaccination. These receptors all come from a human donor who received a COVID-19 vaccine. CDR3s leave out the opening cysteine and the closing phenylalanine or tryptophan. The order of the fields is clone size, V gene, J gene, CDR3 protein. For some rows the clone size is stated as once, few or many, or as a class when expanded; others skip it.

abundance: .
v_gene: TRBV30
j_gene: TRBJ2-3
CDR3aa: AWRRIPSTDTQY

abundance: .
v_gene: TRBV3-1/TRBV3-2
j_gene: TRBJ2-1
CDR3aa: ASSASYNEQF

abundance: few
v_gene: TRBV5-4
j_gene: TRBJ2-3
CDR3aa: ASSLAPGSDTQY

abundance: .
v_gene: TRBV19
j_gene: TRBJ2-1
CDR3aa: ASSIGGSVYNEQF

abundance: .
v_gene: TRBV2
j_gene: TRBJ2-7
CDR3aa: ASSYGTTGDYEQY

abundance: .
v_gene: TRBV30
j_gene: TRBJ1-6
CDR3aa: AWSGQTLWRLH

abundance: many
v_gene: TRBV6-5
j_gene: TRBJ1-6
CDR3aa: ASSNRAYNSPLH

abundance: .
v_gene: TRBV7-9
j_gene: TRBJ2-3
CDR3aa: ASSTITDTQY

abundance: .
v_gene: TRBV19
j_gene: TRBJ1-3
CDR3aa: ASSIVSWTPGNTIY

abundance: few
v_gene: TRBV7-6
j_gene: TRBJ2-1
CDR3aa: ASSPGGGSYNEQF

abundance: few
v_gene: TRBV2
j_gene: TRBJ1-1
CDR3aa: ASRGPGLQGSTEAF

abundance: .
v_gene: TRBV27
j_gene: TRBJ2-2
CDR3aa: ASSFHLEGYTGELF

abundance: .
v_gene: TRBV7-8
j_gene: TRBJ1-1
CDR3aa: ASSSSPTTQGTPEAF

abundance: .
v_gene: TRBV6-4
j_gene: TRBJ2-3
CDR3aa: ASSDLGEGSDTQY

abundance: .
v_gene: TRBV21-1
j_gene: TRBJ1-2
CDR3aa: ASSKEGANYGYT

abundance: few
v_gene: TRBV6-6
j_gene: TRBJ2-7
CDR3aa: ASIDRGSSYEQY

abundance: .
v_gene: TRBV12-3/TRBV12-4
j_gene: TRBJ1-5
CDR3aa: ASSLDWQPQH

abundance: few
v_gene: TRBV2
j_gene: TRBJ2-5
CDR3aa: ASSPWGGLQETQY

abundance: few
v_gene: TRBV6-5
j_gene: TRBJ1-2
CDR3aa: ASSPVGGAGGT

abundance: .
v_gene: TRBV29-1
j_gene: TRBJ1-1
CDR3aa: SVVRDLNTEAF

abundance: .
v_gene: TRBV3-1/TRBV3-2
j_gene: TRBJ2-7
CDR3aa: ASSPIGTVGYEQY

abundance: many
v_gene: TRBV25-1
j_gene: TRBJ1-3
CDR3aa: ASSELAGANSGNTIY

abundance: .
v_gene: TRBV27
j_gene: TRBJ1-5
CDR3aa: ASSLRGRTNSNQPQH

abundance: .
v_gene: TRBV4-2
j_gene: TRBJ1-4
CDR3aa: ASSQEASQVSLF

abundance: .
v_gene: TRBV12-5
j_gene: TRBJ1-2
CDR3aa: ASGLDSSYGYT

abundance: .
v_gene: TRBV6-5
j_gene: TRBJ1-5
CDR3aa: ASKGMRGGNQPQH

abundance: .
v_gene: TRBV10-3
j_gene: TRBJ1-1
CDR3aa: AISVQGGTEAF

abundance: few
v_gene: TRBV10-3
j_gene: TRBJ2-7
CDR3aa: ATALAGAYEQY

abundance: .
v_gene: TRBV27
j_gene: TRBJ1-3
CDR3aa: ASSRTGGPGNTIY

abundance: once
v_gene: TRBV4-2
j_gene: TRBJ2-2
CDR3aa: ASSQGITGGRSTGELF

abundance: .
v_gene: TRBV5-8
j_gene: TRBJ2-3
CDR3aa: ASSLRPGTSFPDTQY

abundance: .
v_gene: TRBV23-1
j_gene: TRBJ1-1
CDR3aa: ANHRGSTEAF

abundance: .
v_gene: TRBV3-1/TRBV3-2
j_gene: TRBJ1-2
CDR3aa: ASSQGQGSYGYT

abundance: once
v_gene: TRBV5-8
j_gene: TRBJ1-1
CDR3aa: ASSLGAGLSTEAF

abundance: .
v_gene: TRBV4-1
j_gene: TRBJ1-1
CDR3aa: ASSGPLKGTEAF

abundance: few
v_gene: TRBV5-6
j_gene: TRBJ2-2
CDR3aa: ASSLFGLVVPGELF

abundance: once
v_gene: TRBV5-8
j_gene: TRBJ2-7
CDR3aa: ASSFSGGTATYEQY

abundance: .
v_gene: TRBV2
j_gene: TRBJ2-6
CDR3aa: ASRDRLSGANVLT

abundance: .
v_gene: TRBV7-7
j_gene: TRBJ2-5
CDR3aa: ASKMSGGETQY

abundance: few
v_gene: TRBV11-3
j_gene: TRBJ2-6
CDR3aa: ASSFGGPGANVLT

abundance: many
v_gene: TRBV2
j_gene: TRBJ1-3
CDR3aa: ASTPNSPVQGAIY

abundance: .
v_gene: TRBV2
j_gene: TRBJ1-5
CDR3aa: ASSEALVGQPQH

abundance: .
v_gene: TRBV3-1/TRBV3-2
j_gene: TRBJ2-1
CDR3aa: ASSQGLAGPNSYNEQF

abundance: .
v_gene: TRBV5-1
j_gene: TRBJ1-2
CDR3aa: ASSFLGPNEGGYT

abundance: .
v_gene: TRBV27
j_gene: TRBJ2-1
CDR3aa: ASSLSLGLAGVYEQF

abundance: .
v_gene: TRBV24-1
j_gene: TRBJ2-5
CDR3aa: ATSDPGRLQETQY

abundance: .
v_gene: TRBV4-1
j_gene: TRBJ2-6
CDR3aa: ASSHLISGANVLT

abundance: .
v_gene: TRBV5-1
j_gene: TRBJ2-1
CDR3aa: ASSLEGSSYNEQF

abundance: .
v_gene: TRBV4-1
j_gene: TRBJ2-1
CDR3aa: ASSQVLGVRPWF

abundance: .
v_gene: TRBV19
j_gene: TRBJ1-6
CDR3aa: ASSTTGTGNSPLH

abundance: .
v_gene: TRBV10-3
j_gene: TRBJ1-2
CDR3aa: ATSGSPNYGYT

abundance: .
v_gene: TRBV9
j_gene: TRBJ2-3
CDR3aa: ASTGGGITDTQY

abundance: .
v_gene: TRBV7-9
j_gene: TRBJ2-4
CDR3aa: ASSAALAGNIQY

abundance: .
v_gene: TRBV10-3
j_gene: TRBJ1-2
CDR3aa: AISPGQGGYT

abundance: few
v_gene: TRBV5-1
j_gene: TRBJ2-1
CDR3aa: ASSLPGTGGNEQF

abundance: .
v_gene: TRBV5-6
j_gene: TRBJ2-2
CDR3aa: ASSVRLGQVNTGELF

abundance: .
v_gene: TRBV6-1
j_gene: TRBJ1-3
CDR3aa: ASSAPDRGLSGNTIY